The 6 T cell receptor beta chains presented below share a single source sample, sequenced in a study of blood T cells in healthy people across ages. For the second PCR, which ran for about 6 to 11 cycles, a sample-barcoded 5' primer and a J-beta primer mix were used. TCRdb itself ran the 5' RACE reads through MiXCR, one entry per CDR3 protein. The sample lists about 800,000 distinct CDR3 sequences; 20% to 25% were seen once. The same specimen was also included in a second study, on T cells of mothers and their children.

Sequenced material: blood. These receptors were taken from a boy younger than 18 in good health.

V is TRBV27 and J is TRBJ1-4, with TRBD1 identical over 10 bases. With V trimmed by 5 bases and J by 8 bases, 5 bases remained unmatched. This CDR3 has 14 amino acids. CDR1 is MNHEY, CDR2 SMNVEV, per germline (reference sequence). The CDR3 spells CASSGTGVGEKLFF. The DNA for the CDR3 is TGTGCCAGCAGTGGGACAGGGGTGGGCGAAAAACTGTTTTTT. The whole variable domain, remainder taken from reference TRBV27 and TRBJ1-4, is EAQVTQNPRYLITVTGKKLTVTCSQNMNHEYMSWYRQDPGLGLRQIYYSMNVEVTDKGDVPEGYKVSRKEKRNFPLILESPSPNQTSLYFCASSGTGVGEKLFFGSGTQLSVL.

This clonotype has a single count. This chain joins TRBV20-1 and TRBJ2-4, with D possibly being TRBD1 or TRBD2 (6 bases each). Germline lookup yields CDR1 DFQATT and CDR2 SNEGSKA (reference sequence). V lost 6 bases, J lost 10 bases, and 16 bases lay in between. This CDR3 is 12 amino acids long. Here the CDR3 DNA reads TGCAGTGCCCCGAGGGGGGTCGGTATTCAGTACTTC. Residues: CSAPRGVGIQYF.

CDR3 sequence reads: CASTLGTVGDNEQFF. The CDR3 region has the DNA TGTGCCAGCACGCTGGGGACCGTGGGTGACAATGAGCAGTTCTTC. The V gene is TRBV27, the J gene TRBJ2-1; D assignment may be TRBD1 or TRBD2 (5 bases each). V was pared by 7 bases and J by 5 bases, with 18 bases between. This CDR3 has 15 amino acids. CDR1 is MNHEY and CDR2 is SMNVEV in the germline V gene (reference sequence).

Turning to this clonotype: Sequence at one end of the junction differs from germline and may be a read error. The V call is TRBV6-5, the J call TRBJ2-6, with D perhaps TRBD2 (6 bases). This CDR3 has 15 amino acids. Germline V gene sequence: CDR1 MNHEY, CDR2 SVGAGI. In nucleotides, the CDR3 is TGTGCCAGCAGCATCGGGGAGGCTGGGGCCGACGTCCTGACTTTC. Encoded protein: CASSIGEAGADVLTF.

This chain uses TRBV20-1 with TRBJ1-2, with TRBD1 as a possible D gene (5 bases). Germline V gene lookup returns CDR1 DFQATT and CDR2 SNEGSKA (reference sequence). Trimming removed 2 bases at V and 8 bases at J, with 15 bases between. The CDR3 length is 13 residues. CDR3 sequence (DNA): TGCAGTGCTAGACCAATGGGGCTGGAGGGCTACACCTTC. Protein product: CSARPMGLEGYTF.

The V gene is TRBV6-6, the J gene TRBJ2-2; TRBD1 aligns across 7 bases. With 6 bases clipped from V and 1 base from J, the junction kept 5 bases outside the gene matches. CDR1 is MNHNY, CDR2 SVGAGI, per germline (reference sequence). There are 15 residues in the CDR3. The CDR3 sequence: CASSNRQGNTGELFF. CDR3 DNA sequence: TGTGCCAGCAGCAATCGACAGGGGAACACCGGGGAGCTGTTTTTT.